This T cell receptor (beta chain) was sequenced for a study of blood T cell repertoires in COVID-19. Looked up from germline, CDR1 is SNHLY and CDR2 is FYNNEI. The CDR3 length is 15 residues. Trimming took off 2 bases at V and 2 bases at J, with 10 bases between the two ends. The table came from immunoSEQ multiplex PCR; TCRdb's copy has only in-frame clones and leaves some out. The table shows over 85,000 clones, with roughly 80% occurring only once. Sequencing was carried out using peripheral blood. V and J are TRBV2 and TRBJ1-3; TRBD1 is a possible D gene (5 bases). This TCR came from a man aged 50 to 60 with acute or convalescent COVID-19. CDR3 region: CASSEYPGAGNTIYF. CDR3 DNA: TGTGCCAGCAGTGAATATCCGGGGGCTGGAAACACCATATATTTT.